Sequencing of this T cell receptor (beta chain) was carried out in a study of blood T cell repertoires in COVID-19. The method was immunoSEQ multiplex PCR; TCRdb's version includes in-frame clones alone and lacks a portion of them. The table has just over 150,000 clones, 85% to 95% seen once. Sequencing was done on a sample of peripheral blood. The source is a woman aged 50 to 60 with acute or convalescent COVID-19.

CDR3 residues: CASSYQGPGNTGELFF. In DNA, the CDR3 is TGTGCCAGCAGTTATCAGGGCCCAGGAAACACCGGGGAGCTGTTTTTT. This chain uses TRBV6-2 or TRBV6-3 with TRBJ2-2; D is possibly TRBD1 (5 bases). Between the trimmed V and J ends, which lost 3 bases and 2 bases, there was a span of 13 bases. Germline loops: CDR1 MNHEY, CDR2 SVGEGT. The CDR3 is 16 amino acids.